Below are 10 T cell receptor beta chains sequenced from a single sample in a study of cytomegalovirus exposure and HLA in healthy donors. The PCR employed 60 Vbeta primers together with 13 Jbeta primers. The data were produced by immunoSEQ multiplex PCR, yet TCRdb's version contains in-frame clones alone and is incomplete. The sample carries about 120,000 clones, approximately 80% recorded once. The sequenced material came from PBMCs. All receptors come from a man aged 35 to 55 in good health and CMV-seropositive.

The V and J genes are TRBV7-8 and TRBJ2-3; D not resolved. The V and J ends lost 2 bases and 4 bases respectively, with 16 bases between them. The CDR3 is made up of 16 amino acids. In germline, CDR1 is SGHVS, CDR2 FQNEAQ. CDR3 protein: CASSLSRGVAADTQYF. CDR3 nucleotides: TGTGCCAGCAGCTTATCCCGCGGTGTGGCGGCAGATACGCAGTATTTT. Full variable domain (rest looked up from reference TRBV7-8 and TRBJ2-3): GAGVSQSPRYKVAKRGQDVALRCDPISGHVSLFWYQQALGQGPEFLTYFQNEAQLDKSGLPSDRFFAERPEGSVSTLKIQRTQQEDSAVYLCASSLSRGVAADTQYFGPGTRLTVL.

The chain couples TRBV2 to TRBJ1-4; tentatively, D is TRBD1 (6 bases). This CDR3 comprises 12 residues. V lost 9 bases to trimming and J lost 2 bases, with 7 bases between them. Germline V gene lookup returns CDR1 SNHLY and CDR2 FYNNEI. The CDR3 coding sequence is TGTGCCAGAAGGGGGACTAATGAAAAACTGTTTTTT. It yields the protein CARRGTNEKLFF.

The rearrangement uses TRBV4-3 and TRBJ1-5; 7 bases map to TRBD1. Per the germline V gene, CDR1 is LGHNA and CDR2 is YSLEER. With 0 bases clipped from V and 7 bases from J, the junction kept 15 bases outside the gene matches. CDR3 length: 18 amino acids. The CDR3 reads CASSQDWVRQGSRQPQHF. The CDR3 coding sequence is TGCGCCAGCAGCCAAGATTGGGTAAGACAGGGCTCGAGACAGCCCCAGCATTTT.

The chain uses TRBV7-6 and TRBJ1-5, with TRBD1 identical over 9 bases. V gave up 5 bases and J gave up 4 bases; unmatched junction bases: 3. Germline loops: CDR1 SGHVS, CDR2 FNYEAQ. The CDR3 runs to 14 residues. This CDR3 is CASSVGQGNQPQHF. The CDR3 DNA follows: TGTGCCAGCAGCGTCGGACAGGGGAATCAGCCCCAGCATTTT.

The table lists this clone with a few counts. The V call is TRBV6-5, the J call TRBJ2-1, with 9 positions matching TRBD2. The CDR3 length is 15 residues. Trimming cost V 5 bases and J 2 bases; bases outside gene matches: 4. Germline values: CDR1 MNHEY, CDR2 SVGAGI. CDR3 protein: CASSTQRGAYNEQFF. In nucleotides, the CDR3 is TGTGCCAGCAGTACCCAGCGGGGGGCCTACAATGAGCAGTTCTTC.

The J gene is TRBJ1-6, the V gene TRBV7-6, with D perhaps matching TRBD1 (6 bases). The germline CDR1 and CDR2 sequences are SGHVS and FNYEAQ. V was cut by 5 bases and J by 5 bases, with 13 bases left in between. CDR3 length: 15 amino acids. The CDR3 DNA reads TGTGCCAGCAGCCCCCGGGGGGGCAATAATTCACCCCTCCACTTT. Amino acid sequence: CASSPRGGNNSPLHF.

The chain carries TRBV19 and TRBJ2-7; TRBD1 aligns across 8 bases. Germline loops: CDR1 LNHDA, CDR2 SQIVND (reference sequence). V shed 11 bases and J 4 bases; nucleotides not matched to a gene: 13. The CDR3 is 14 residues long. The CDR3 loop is CARDRPPPTYEQYF. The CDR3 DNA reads TGTGCCCGGGACAGGCCCCCTCCTACGTACGAGCAGTACTTC.

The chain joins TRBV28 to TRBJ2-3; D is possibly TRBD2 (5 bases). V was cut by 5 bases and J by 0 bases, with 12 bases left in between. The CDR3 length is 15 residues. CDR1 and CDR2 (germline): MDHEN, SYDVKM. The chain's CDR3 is CASSLSRGSTDTQYF. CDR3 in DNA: TGTGCCAGCAGTCTCTCCCGGGGAAGCACAGATACGCAGTATTTT.

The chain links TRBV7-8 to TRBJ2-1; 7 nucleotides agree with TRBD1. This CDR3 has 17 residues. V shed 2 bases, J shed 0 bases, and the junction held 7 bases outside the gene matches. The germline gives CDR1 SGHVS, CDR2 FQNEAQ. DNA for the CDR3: TGTGCCAGCAGCTTAAAGGACAGGAAGAGCTCCTACAATGAGCAGTTCTTC. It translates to CASSLKDRKSSYNEQFF. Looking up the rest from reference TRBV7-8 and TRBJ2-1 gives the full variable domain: GAGVSQSPRYKVAKRGQDVALRCDPISGHVSLFWYQQALGQGPEFLTYFQNEAQLDKSGLPSDRFFAERPEGSVSTLKIQRTQQEDSAVYLCASSLKDRKSSYNEQFFGPGTRLTVL.

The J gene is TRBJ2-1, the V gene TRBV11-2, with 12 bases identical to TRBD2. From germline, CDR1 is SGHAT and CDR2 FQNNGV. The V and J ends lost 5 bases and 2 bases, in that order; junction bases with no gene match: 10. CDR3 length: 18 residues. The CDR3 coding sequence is TGTGCCAGCAGCCGCATGCCCGGGACTAGCGGGCCCTACAATGAGCAGTTCTTC. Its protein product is CASSRMPGTSGPYNEQFF.